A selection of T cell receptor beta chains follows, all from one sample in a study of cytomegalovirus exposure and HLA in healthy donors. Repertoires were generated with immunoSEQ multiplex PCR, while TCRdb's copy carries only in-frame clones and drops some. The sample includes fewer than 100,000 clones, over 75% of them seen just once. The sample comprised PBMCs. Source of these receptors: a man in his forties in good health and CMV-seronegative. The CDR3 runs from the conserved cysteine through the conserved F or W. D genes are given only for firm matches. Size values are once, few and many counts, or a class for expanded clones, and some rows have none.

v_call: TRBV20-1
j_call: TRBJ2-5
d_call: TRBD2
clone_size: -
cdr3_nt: TGCAGTGCTAGCGGGGGGGAGACCCAGTACTTC
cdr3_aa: CSASGGETQYF

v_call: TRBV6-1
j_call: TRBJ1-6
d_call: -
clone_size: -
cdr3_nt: TGTGCCAGCAGTGACGGTCTCAATTCACCCCTCCACTTT
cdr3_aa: CASSDGLNSPLHF

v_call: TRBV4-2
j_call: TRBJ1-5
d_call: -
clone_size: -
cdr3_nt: TGTGCCAGCAGCCAAGAGGCCCAGGGCAGTCAGCCCCAGCATTTT
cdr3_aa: CASSQEAQGSQPQHF

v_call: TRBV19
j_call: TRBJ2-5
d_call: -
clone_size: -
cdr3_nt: TGTGCCAGTAGTCCCCCTGGCAGCAGGAGGCAAGAGACCCAGTACTTC
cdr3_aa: CASSPPGSRRQETQYF

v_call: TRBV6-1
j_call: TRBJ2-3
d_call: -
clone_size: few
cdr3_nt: TGTGCCAGCAGTGTACTTACCCTCGGCACAGATACGCAGTATTTT
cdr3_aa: CASSVLTLGTDTQYF

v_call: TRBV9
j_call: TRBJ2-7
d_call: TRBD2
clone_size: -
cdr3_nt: TGTGCCAGCAGCGTAGAAACTAGCGGGACTCCCTACGAGCAGTACTTC
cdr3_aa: CASSVETSGTPYEQYF

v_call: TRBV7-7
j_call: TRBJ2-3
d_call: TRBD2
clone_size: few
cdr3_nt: TGTGCTAGCAGCTTAGGGGCCGGGGGGGCGTCGGATACGCAGTATTTT
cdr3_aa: CASSLGAGGASDTQYF

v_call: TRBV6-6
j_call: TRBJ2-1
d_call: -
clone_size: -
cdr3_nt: TGTGCCAGCACCTTCGAGGCAGGGTTGGTCAATGAGCAGTTCTTC
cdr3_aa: CASTFEAGLVNEQFF

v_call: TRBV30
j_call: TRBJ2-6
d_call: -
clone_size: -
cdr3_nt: TGTGCCTGGAGGGGAGTGAGCTCTGGGGCCAACGTCCTGACTTTC
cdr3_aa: CAWRGVSSGANVLTF

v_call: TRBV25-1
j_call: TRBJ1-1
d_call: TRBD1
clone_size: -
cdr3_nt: TGTGCCAGCAGCCGAGGGGGCACCACTGAAGCTTTCTTT
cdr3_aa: CASSRGGTTEAFF

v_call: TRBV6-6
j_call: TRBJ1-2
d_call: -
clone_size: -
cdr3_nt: TGTGCCAGCAGTTACGGGACAACTTATGGCTACACCTTC
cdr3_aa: CASSYGTTYGYTF

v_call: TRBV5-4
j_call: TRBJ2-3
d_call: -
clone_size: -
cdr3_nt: TGTGCCAGCAGCCACCCTTTTAGTACGCAGTATTTT
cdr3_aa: CASSHPFSTQYF

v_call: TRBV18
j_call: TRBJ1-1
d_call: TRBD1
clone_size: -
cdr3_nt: TGTGCCAGCTCACCGGAGGGACAGCCCAACACTGAAGCTTTCTTT
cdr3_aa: CASSPEGQPNTEAFF

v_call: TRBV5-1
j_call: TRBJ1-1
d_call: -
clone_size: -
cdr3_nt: TGCGCCAGCAGCTTGGAGGGGGTAAAGGCTTTCTTT
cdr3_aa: CASSLEGVKAFF

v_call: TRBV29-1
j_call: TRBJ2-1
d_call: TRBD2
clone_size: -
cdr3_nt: TGCAGCGAACGACCGGGACTAGCGGCCTACAATGAGCAGTTCTTC
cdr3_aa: CSERPGLAAYNEQFF

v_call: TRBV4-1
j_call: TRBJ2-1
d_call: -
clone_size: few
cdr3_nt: TGCGCCAGCAGCCAAGGACCGTCGGGGATTGAGCAGTTCTTC
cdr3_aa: CASSQGPSGIEQFF

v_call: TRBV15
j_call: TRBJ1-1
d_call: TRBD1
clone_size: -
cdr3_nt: TGTGCCACCAGCAGTGAAGACAGGGGGCTAACTGAAGCTTTCTTT
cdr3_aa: CATSSEDRGLTEAFF

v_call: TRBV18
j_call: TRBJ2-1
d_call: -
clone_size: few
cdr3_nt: TGTGCCAGCTCACCAGAGGTCGGCACCTACAATGAGCAGTTCTTC
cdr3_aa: CASSPEVGTYNEQFF

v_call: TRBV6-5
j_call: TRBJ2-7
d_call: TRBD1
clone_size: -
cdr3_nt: TGTGCCAGCAGTCAGTACAGGGGGACCTACGAGCAGTACTTC
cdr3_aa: CASSQYRGTYEQYF

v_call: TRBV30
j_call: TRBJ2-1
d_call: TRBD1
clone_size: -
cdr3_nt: TGTGCCTGGGGGGACGGACTGGGACAGGGAGTCGATGAGCAGTTCTTC
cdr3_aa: CAWGDGLGQGVDEQFF

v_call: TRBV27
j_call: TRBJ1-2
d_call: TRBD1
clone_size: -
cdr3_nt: TGTGCCAGCGGTAAACTGGGACAGGGGAGAAATGGCTACACCTTC
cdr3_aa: CASGKLGQGRNGYTF

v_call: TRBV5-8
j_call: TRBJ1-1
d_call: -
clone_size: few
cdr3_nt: TGTGCCAGCAGCAGCGACCTGGGGAACACTGAAGCTTTCTTT
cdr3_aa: CASSSDLGNTEAFF

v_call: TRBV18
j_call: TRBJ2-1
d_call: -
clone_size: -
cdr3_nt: TGTGCCAGCTCACTCGACAATGAGCAGTTCTTC
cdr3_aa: CASSLDNEQFF

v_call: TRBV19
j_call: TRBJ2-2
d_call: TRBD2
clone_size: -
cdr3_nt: TGTGCCAGTACCTCCTCCCGGGGGGGCCGAAACACCGGGGAGCTGTTTTTT
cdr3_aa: CASTSSRGGRNTGELFF